Below, 9 T cell receptor beta chains from the same sample are listed, as sequenced in a study of T cell responses to AZD1222 COVID-19 vaccine. Some clones are missing from TCRdb's copy, which holds only in-frame ones; the method was immunoSEQ multiplex PCR. Among about 140,000 clones, approximately 90% were seen once, and the ten largest hold approximately 1.5%. Sequences were derived from peripheral blood, sampled on day 0 of AZD1222 vaccination. The origin of the receptors is an adult in good health.

The chain combines TRBV6-1 with TRBJ1-5; 12 nucleotides match TRBD1. Germline trimming cut 2 bases from V and 7 bases from J; bases unmatched to any gene: 12. Germline V gene sequence: CDR1 MNHNS, CDR2 SASEGT. The CDR3 consists of 18 residues. The CDR3 DNA follows: TGTGCCAGCAGTGAAACCCCGACAGGGACAGGGGGCGGGCAGCCCCAGCATTTT. Translated: CASSETPTGTGGGQPQHF.

This sequence joins TRBV4-3 and TRBJ2-1, with D possibly matching TRBD2 (5 bases). The CDR3 runs 15 residues. The germline V gene encodes CDR1 LGHNA and CDR2 YSLEER. V lost 0 bases, J lost 2 bases, and 8 bases lay in between. The CDR3 DNA follows: TGCGCCAGCAGCCAAGAGGAGGCGACCTACAATGAGCAGTTCTTC. It is translated as CASSQEEATYNEQFF.

The chain joins TRBV24-1 to TRBJ2-1; D gene uncertain. The CDR3 is made up of 14 amino acids. Germline CDR1 reads KGHDR; CDR2 reads SFDVKD. V was pared by 7 bases and J by 0 bases, with 9 bases between. CDR3 bases: TGTGCCACCAGAGGCAGTAGCTCCTACAATGAGCAGTTCTTC. Its protein product is CATRGSSSYNEQFF.

The chain combines TRBV27 with TRBJ1-2; D gene uncertain. Trimming stripped 0 bases from V and 2 bases from J, with 4 bases between. The CDR3 length is 13 residues. Germline V gene data show CDR1 as MNHEY and CDR2 as SMNVEV (reference sequence). Here the CDR3 reads CASSLSTNYGYTF. The CDR3 DNA sequence: TGTGCCAGCAGTTTATCAACCAACTATGGCTACACCTTC.

The V and J genes are TRBV21-1 and TRBJ2-7; the DNA was not used to check the table's D call, TRBD1. TRBV21-1 is classified as a pseudogene. The CDR3 contains 15 residues. CDR3 sequence (DNA): TGTGCCAGCAGAACCACCAGGGACAGGGAGTGCGAGCAGTACTTC. It is translated as CASRTTRDRECEQYF.

This chain joins TRBV15 and TRBJ1-5; 9 bases are shared with TRBD1. CDR1 is LNHNV, CDR2 YYDKDF, per germline (reference sequence). V shed 5 bases and J 7 bases; nucleotides not matched to a gene: 6. This CDR3 comprises 14 residues. CDR3 in amino acids: CATSGTGGIQPQHF. CDR3 DNA: TGTGCCACCAGCGGTACAGGGGGCATCCAGCCCCAGCATTTT.

This chain uses TRBV18 with TRBJ1-1; no clear D. Per germline, CDR1 KGHSH and CDR2 LQKENI. Trimming took off 3 bases at V and 1 base at J, with 6 bases between the two ends. The CDR3 is 13 residues long. For the CDR3, the DNA is TGTGCCAGCTCACCCCCGGAGAACACTGAAGCTTTCTTT. Translating it yields CASSPPENTEAFF.

The chain uses TRBV28 and TRBJ1-6; D is ambiguous. Trimming cost V 3 bases and J 4 bases, with 13 bases left between them. The germline CDR1 and CDR2 sequences are MDHEN and SYDVKM. The CDR3 covers 16 residues. CDR3 nucleotides: TGTGCCAGCAGTTTTACGGGCAGGTCGTATAATTCACCCCTCCACTTT. Encoded protein: CASSFTGRSYNSPLHF.

The rearrangement uses TRBV7-8 and TRBJ2-1, with a tentative D call TRBD2 (6 bases). Trimming took 1 base from V and 0 from J, leaving 10 bases between them. The germline gives CDR1 SGHVS, CDR2 FQNEAQ. This CDR3 has 16 residues. CDR3 DNA: TGTGCCAGCAGCTTAGTGGTCGGGAGCTCCTACAATGAGCAGTTCTTC. This gives the protein CASSLVVGSSYNEQFF.